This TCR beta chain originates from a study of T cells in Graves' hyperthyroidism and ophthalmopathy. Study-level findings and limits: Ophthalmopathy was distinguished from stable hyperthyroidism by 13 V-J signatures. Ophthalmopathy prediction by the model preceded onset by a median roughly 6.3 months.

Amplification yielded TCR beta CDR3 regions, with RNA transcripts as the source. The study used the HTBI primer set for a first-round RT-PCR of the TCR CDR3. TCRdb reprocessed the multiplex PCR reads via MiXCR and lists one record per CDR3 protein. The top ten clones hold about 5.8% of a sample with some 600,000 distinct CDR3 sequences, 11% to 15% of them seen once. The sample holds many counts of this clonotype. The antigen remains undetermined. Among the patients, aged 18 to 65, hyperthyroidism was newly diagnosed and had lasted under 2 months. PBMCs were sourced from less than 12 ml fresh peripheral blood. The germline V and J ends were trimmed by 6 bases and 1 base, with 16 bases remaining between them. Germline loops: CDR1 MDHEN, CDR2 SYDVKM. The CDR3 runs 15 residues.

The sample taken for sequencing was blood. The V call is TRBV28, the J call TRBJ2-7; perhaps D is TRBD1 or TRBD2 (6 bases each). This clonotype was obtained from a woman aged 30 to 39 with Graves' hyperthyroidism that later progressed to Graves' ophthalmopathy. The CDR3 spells CASSGGGLRSYEQYF. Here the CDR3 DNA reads TGTGCCAGCAGCGGGGGCGGGCTAAGGTCCTACGAGCAGTACTTC. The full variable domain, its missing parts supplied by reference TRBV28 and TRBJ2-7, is DVKVTQSSRYLVKRTGEKVFLECVQDMDHENMFWYRQDPGLGLRLIYFSYDVKMKEKGDIPEGYSVSREKKERFSLILESASTNQTSMYLCASSGGGLRSYEQYFGPGTRLTVT.